This is a list of T cell receptor beta chains from one sample in a study of OX40 agonist ivuxolimab in advanced cancers. Libraries were prepared by immunoSEQ multiplex PCR; TCRdb keeps only in-frame clonotypes and omits some of them. The repertoire includes roughly 56,000 clones, 65% to 90% of them detected once, and about 0.95% sits in the top ten. This sample comprised CD4+ or CD8+ T cells sorted from blood, obtained in a trial of the OX40 agonist ivuxolimab. These receptors came from an adult with an advanced solid tumor such as melanoma, head and neck, liver or kidney cancer. Each CDR3 is given with its conserved first and last residue. A D gene is named only where the DNA matches it firmly. The size entry is marked missing in some rows and otherwise reads once, few, many or a size class.

v_call	d_call	j_call	clone_size	cdr3_nt	cdr3_aa
TRBV27	NA	TRBJ2-1	NA	TGTGCCAGCAGTTTAAACTCTCAGGGGCCCTACAATGAGCAGTTCTTC	CASSLNSQGPYNEQFF
TRBV18	TRBD2	TRBJ2-1	NA	TGTGCCAGCTCACCACGTGGGCTAGCGGGAGGGTACAATGAGCAGTTCTTC	CASSPRGLAGGYNEQFF
TRBV19	TRBD2	TRBJ2-3	NA	TGTGCCAGTCGACGGGGGGGATTATACCCAGATACGCAGTATTTT	CASRRGGLYPDTQYF
TRBV18	NA	TRBJ1-5	NA	TGTGCCAGCTCACCCCGTGCAGGGAATCAGCCCCAGCATTTT	CASSPRAGNQPQHF
TRBV28	TRBD1	TRBJ2-5	NA	TGTGCCAGCACTCTGGACAGGGGAGAGACCCAGTACTTC	CASTLDRGETQYF
TRBV4-1	NA	TRBJ1-6	once	TGCGCCAGCAGCCAAGATAGGGGCAGCAATTCACCCCTCCACTTT	CASSQDRGSNSPLHF
TRBV7-2	NA	TRBJ2-1	once	TGTGCCAGCAGCTTATTCGGTGAGCAGTTCTTC	CASSLFGEQFF
TRBV5-3	NA	TRBJ1-6	NA	TGTGCCAGAAGCCGAGATACTTCAAGCTCCTATAATTCACCCCTCCACTTT	CARSRDTSSSYNSPLHF
TRBV20-1	NA	TRBJ2-7	NA	TGCAGTGCTAGTCCCCATGTCGAGCAGTACTTC	CSASPHVEQYF
TRBV6-1	NA	TRBJ1-1	NA	TGTGCCAGCAGTGCTCCGTCTGGCACTGAAGCTTTCTTT	CASSAPSGTEAFF
TRBV7-9	NA	TRBJ2-7	few	TGTGCCAGCAGCCGTGATATCGGCGAGCAGTACTTC	CASSRDIGEQYF
TRBV18	NA	TRBJ1-1	NA	TGTGCCAGCTCACCGCCGGTGAACACTGAAGCTTTCTTT	CASSPPVNTEAFF
TRBV5-1	TRBD1	TRBJ1-3	NA	TGCGCCAGCAGCTTGGGGGACAGGGGTTCCTCTGGAAACACCATATATTTT	CASSLGDRGSSGNTIYF
TRBV11-3	NA	TRBJ2-1	NA	TGTGCCAGCAGCTTAAACGACGTGGTAGCGAATGAGCAGTTCTTC	CASSLNDVVANEQFF
TRBV7-6	NA	TRBJ2-3	NA	TGTGCCAGCAGCTTGCGGGTGGGACCTTTAACAGATACGCAGTATTTT	CASSLRVGPLTDTQYF
TRBV18	NA	TRBJ2-5	NA	TGTGCCAGCTCACCACCCCTAGTGGAGACCCAGTACTTC	CASSPPLVETQYF
TRBV4-1	TRBD2	TRBJ2-1	once	TGCGCCAGCAGCCTCGGACTAGCGGGAAAGGATGAGCAGTTCTTC	CASSLGLAGKDEQFF